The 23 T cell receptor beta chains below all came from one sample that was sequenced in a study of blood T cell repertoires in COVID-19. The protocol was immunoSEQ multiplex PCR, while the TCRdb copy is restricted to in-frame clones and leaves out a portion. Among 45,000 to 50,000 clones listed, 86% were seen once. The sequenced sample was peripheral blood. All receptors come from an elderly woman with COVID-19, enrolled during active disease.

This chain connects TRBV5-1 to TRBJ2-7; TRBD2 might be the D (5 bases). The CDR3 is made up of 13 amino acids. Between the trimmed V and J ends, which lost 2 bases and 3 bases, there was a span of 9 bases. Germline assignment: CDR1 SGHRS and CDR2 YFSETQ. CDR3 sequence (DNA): TGCGCCAGCAGCTTTTCGGGGTACTACGAGCAGTACTTC. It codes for CASSFSGYYEQYF.

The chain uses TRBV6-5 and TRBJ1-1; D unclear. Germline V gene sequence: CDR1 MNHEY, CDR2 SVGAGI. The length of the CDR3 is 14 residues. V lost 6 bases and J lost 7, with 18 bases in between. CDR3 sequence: CASREGTAWREAFF. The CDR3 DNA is TGTGCCAGCAGGGAGGGAACCGCCTGGCGTGAAGCTTTCTTT.

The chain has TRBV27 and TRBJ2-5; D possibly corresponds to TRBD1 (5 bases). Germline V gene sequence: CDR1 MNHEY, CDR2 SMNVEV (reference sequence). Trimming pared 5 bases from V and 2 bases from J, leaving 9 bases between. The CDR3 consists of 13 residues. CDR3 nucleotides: TGTGCCAGCAGTCGTCGACAGCAAGAGACCCAGTACTTC. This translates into CASSRRQQETQYF.

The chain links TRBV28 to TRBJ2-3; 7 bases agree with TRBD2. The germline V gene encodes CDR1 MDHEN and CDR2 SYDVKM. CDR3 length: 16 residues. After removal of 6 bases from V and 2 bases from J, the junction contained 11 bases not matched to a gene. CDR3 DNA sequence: TGTGCCAGCAGCCTCCTGCGGGGGAATCCCACAGATACGCAGTATTTT. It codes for CASSLLRGNPTDTQYF.

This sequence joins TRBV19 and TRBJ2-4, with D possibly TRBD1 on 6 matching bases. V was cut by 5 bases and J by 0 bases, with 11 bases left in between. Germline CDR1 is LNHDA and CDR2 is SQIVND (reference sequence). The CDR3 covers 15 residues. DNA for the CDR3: TGTGCCAGTAGTTTGGACAGTTTAGCCAAAAACATTCAGTACTTC. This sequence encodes CASSLDSLAKNIQYF.

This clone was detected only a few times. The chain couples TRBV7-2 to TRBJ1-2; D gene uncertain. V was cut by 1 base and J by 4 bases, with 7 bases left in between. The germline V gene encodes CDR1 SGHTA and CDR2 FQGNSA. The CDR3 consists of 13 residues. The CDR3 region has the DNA TGTGCCAGCAGCTTAGTGGGAGGCTATGGCTACACCTTC. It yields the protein CASSLVGGYGYTF.

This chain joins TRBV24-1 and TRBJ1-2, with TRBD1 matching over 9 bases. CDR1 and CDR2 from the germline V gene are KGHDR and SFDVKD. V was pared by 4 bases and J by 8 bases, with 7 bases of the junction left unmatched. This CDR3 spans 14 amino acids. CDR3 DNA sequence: TGTGCCACCAGTGACAACGGACAGGGGAAAGGCTACACCTTC. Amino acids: CATSDNGQGKGYTF.

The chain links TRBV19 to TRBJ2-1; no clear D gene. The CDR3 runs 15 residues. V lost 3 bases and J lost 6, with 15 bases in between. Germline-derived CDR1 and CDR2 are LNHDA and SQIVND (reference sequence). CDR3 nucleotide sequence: TGTGCCAGTAGTATTCTAGTTACGCGTATCAATGAGCAGTTCTTC. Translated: CASSILVTRINEQFF.

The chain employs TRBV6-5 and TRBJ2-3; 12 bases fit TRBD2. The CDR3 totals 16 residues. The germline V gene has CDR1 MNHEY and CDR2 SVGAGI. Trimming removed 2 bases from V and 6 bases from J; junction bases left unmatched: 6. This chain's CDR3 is CASSYQTSGGGDTQYF. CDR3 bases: TGTGCCAGCAGTTACCAGACTAGCGGGGGAGGGGATACGCAGTATTTT.

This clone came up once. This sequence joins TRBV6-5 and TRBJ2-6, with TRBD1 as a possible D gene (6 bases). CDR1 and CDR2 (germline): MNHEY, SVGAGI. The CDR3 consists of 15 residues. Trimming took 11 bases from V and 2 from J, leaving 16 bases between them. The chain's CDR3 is CAGTLQGAGANVLTF. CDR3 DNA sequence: TGTGCCGGAACACTACAGGGTGCTGGGGCCAACGTCCTGACTTTC.

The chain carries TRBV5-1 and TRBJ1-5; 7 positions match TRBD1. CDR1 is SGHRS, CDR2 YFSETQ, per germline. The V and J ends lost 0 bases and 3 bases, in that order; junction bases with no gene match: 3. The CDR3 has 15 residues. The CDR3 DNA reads TGCGCCAGCAGCTTGGGACAGGGAATCAATCAGCCCCAGCATTTT. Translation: CASSLGQGINQPQHF.

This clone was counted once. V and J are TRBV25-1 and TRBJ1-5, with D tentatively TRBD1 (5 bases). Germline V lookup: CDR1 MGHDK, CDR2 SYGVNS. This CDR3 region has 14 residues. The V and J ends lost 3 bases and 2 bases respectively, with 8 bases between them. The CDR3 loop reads CASSDSGGNQPQHF. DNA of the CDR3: TGTGCCAGCAGTGATTCGGGGGGCAATCAGCCCCAGCATTTT. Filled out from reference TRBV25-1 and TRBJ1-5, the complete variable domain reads EADIYQTPRYLVIGTGKKITLECSQTMGHDKMYWYQQDPGMELHLIHYSYGVNSTEKGDLSSESTVSRIRTEHFPLTLESARPSHTSQYLCASSDSGGNQPQHFGDGTRLSIL.

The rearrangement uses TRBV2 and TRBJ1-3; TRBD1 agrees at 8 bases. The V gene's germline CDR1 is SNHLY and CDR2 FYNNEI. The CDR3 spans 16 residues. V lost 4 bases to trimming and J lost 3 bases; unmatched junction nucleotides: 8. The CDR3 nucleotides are TGTGCCAGCAGTGGATGGGGTGGACAGGGTGGAAACACCATATATTTT. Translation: CASSGWGGQGGNTIYF.

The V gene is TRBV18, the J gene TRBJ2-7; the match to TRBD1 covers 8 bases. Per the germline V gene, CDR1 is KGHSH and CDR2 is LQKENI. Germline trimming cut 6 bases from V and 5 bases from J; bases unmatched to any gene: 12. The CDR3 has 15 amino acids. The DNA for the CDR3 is TGTGCCAGCTCTCAATTCGGACAGGGAGGCCACGAGCAGTACTTC. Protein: CASSQFGQGGHEQYF.

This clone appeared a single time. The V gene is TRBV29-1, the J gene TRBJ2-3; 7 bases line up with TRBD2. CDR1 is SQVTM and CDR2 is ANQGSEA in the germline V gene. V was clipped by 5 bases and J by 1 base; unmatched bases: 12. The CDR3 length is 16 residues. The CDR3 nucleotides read TGCAGCGTTCCCCTACCCCGGGGGGTCGGCACAGATACGCAGTATTTT. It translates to CSVPLPRGVGTDTQYF.

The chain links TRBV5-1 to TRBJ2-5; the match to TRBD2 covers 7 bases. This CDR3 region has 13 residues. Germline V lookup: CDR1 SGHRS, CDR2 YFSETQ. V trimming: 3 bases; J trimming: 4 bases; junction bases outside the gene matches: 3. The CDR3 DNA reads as TGCGCCAGCAGCTGGGGCGGGGGAGAGACCCAGTACTTC. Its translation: CASSWGGGETQYF.

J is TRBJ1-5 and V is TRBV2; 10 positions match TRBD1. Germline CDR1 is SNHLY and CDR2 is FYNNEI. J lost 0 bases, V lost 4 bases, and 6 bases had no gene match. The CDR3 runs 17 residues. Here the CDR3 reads CASSGQGASYSNQPQHF. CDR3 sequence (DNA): TGTGCCAGCAGTGGACAGGGGGCCTCATATAGCAATCAGCCCCAGCATTTT.

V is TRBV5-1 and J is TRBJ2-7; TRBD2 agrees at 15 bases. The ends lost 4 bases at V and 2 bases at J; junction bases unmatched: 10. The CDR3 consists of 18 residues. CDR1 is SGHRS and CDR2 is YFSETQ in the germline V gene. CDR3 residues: CASSLGLAGGTLAYEQYF. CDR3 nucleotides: TGCGCCAGCAGCCTGGGACTAGCGGGGGGCACTCTTGCCTACGAGCAGTACTTC.

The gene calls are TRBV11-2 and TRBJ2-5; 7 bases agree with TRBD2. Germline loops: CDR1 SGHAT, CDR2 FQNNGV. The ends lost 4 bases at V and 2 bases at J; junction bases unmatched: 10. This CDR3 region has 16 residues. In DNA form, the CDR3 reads TGTGCCAGCAGCTCTTGGACTAGTTCAGGGCAAGAGACCCAGTACTTC. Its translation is CASSSWTSSGQETQYF.

The CDR3 loop reads CASSQDIGGLSSDTQYF. In DNA, the CDR3 is TGCGCCAGCAGCCAAGATATCGGGGGGCTATCCTCAGATACGCAGTATTTT. The genes are TRBV4-1 and TRBJ2-3, with D maybe TRBD2 (7 bases). Germline assignment: CDR1 MGHRA and CDR2 YSYEKL. V dropped 0 bases and J dropped 4 bases, with 17 bases sitting between them. CDR3 length: 17 residues.

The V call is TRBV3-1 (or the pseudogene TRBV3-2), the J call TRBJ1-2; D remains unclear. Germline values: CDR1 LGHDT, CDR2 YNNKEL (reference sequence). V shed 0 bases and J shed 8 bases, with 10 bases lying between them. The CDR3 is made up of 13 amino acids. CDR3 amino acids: CASSQEMSGGYTF. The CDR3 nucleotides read TGTGCCAGCAGCCAAGAAATGTCGGGAGGCTACACCTTC.

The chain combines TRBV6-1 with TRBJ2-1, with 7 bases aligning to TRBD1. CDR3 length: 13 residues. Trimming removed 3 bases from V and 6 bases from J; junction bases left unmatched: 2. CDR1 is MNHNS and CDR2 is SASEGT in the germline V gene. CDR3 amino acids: CASSERQGNEQFF. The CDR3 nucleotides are TGTGCCAGCAGTGAGAGACAGGGCAATGAGCAGTTCTTC.

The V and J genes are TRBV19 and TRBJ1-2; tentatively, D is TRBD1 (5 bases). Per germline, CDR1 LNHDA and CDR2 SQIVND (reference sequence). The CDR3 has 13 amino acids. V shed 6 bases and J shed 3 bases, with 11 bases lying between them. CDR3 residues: CASRAWGDYGYTF. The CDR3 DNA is TGTGCCAGTAGAGCCTGGGGGGACTATGGCTACACCTTC.